These 16 T cell receptor beta chains originate from one sample sequenced in a study of T cells in Graves' hyperthyroidism and ophthalmopathy. TCR beta CDR3 regions were amplified from RNA. HTBI primers were the set used in a first-round RT-PCR of the TCR CDR3. TCRdb analysed the multiplex PCR reads with MiXCR anew, one entry per CDR3 protein. Counted here are hundreds of thousands of distinct CDR3 sequences, around 45% occurring once; the ten biggest clones make up 8.2%. The sample taken for sequencing was peripheral blood or thyroid tissue (not recorded which). These receptors were collected from a woman between 18 and 30 years old with Graves' hyperthyroidism.

The chain couples TRBV20-1 to TRBJ1-1; TRBD1 agrees at 11 bases. Trimming took 8 bases from V and 3 from J; bases not matched to a gene: 17. The CDR3 is 17 residues long. Germline assignment: CDR1 DFQATT and CDR2 SNEGSKA (reference sequence). This CDR3 is CSPMPGTGGLVDTEAFF. The DNA for the CDR3 is TGCAGTCCTATGCCAGGGACAGGGGGGTTAGTGGACACTGAAGCTTTCTTT.

The chain is built from TRBV20-1 and TRBJ2-7; 11 nucleotides line up with TRBD1. Germline trimming cut 5 bases from V and 6 bases from J; bases unmatched to any gene: 6. The length of the CDR3 is 13 residues. Germline CDR1 and CDR2: DFQATT and SNEGSKA (reference sequence). CDR3 nucleotide sequence: TGCAGTGCTGGGGGGACAGGGGGACCCGAGCAGTACTTC. This gives the protein CSAGGTGGPEQYF.

With respect to this clonotype: A much larger clone lies a single base off, so this may be a read error. This chain connects TRBV15 to TRBJ2-5; TRBD2 agrees at 9 bases. The CDR3 consists of 14 residues. The germline V gene encodes CDR1 LNHNV and CDR2 YYDKDF (reference sequence). The V gene end was trimmed by 5 bases and the J gene end by 5 bases; junction bases not matched to a gene: 6. CDR3 bases: TGTGCCACCAGCTTGTTAGCGGGAGACGAGACCCAGTACTTC. This gives the protein CATSLLAGDETQYF.

This clonotype was seen at least ten times. The chain uses TRBV7-3 and TRBJ1-6; 11 bases agree with TRBD1. The CDR3 consists of 14 residues. Germline loops: CDR1 SGHTA, CDR2 FQGTGA. The trim removed 4 bases at V and 9 bases at J, leaving 2 bases unmatched. The CDR3 DNA sequence: TGTGCCAGCAGCTCGGGACAGGGGGTTTCACCCCTCCACTTT. Residues: CASSSGQGVSPLHF.

The sample holds many counts of this clonotype. This rearrangement joins TRBV7-3 to TRBJ1-6; no reliable D call. Trimming shortened V by 5 bases and J by 8 bases, and 10 bases separated the two germline ends. The CDR3 contains 13 residues. Germline CDR1 reads SGHTA; CDR2 reads FQGTGA. The CDR3 spells CASSPTRDSPLHF. The CDR3 DNA reads TGTGCCAGCAGCCCGACCCGGGATTCACCCCTCCACTTT.

This clonotype was seen just once. V gene TRBV29-1 combines with J gene TRBJ2-6; TRBD1 agrees at 8 bases. The CDR3 is 14 amino acids. Germline V gene lookup returns CDR1 SQVTM and CDR2 ANQGSEA. V was pared by 7 bases and J by 0 bases, with 2 bases of the junction left unmatched. This chain's CDR3 is CSATGDSGANVLTF. Here the CDR3 DNA reads TGCAGCGCGACAGGGGACTCTGGGGCCAACGTCCTGACTTTC.

The gene calls are TRBV20-1 and TRBJ1-1, with D maybe TRBD1 (5 bases). Germline V gene data show CDR1 as DFQATT and CDR2 as SNEGSKA (reference sequence). The V gene lost 6 bases and the J gene lost 10 bases, with 15 bases spanning the gap. This CDR3 spans 11 amino acids. This CDR3 is CSARPGDRAFF. The CDR3 DNA is TGCAGTGCCCGGCCGGGGGATAGAGCTTTCTTT.

This clonotype appeared many times. The V gene is TRBV9, the J gene TRBJ1-2; D perhaps matches TRBD1 (5 bases). The CDR3 loop spans 12 amino acids. The germline V and J ends were trimmed by 3 bases and 5 bases, with 8 bases remaining between them. CDR1 and CDR2 (germline): SGDLS, YYNGEE. CDR3 residues: CASSGGMYGYTF. The CDR3 nucleotides read TGTGCCAGCAGCGGGGGGATGTATGGCTACACCTTC.

J is TRBJ2-2 and V is TRBV20-1; D might be TRBD1 (6 bases). The germline gives CDR1 DFQATT, CDR2 SNEGSKA (reference sequence). V lost 5 bases, J lost 5 bases, and 9 bases lay in between. The CDR3 loop spans 12 amino acids. CDR3 DNA: TGCAGTGCTCACAGGGATACCGGGGAGCTGTTTTTT. This gives the protein CSAHRDTGELFF.

The CDR3 here is CASSGGRKREKLFF. DNA of the CDR3: TGTGCCAGTAGTGGCGGGAGGAAGCGGGAAAAACTGTTTTTT. The chain links TRBV19 to TRBJ1-4; D is undetermined. The CDR3 contains 14 residues. The germline V gene encodes CDR1 LNHDA and CDR2 SQIVND (reference sequence). Trimming stripped 5 bases from V and 8 bases from J, with 15 bases between.

Worth noting for this clonotype: Possible read error: a much larger clone is one base away. The chain joins TRBV7-2 to TRBJ2-5; D is uncertain. This CDR3 spans 15 amino acids. Trimming took 1 base from V and 3 from J, leaving 12 bases between them. In germline, CDR1 is SGHTA, CDR2 FQGNSA. The CDR3 DNA reads as TGTGCCAGCAGCTTAGAAGTCCTAAAGGAAGAGACCCAGTACTTC. This translates into CASSLEVLKEETQYF.

This clonotype was counted only a few times. One end of the junction fails to match germline, which may point to a read error. V is TRBV2 and J is TRBJ1-1, with D uncertain. The CDR3 has 15 amino acids. Germline V gene lookup returns CDR1 SNHLY and CDR2 FYNNEI. CDR3 protein: CASIEGRSMNTEAFF. The CDR3 coding sequence is TGTGCCAGCATTGAAGGGCGCAGCATGAACACTGAAGCTTTCTTT. The full variable domain, with the rest looked up from reference TRBV2 and TRBJ1-1, is EPEVTQTPSHQVTQMGQEVILRCVPISNHLYFYWYRQILGQKVEFLVSFYNNEISEKSEIFDDQFSVERPDGSNFTLKIRSTKLEDSAMYFCASIEGRSMNTEAFFGQGTRLTVV.

The chain combines TRBV2 with TRBJ1-4; TRBD1 matches at 12 bases. Trimming removed 7 bases from V and 7 bases from J; junction bases left unmatched: 7. From germline, CDR1 is SNHLY and CDR2 FYNNEI. The CDR3 spans 15 residues. CDR3 nucleotides: TGTGCCAGCACCGGGACAGGGGGCTTAGGTGAAAAACTGTTTTTT. Amino acids: CASTGTGGLGEKLFF.

This chain joins TRBV6-6 and TRBJ1-5, with 11 bases aligning to TRBD1. In germline, CDR1 is MNHNY, CDR2 SVGAGI (reference sequence). Trimming cost V 2 bases and J 1 base; bases outside gene matches: 4. The CDR3 has 17 residues. The CDR3 DNA reads as TGTGCCAGCAGTTACAAGGGACAGGGGGTAAGCAATCAGCCCCAGCATTTT. It encodes CASSYKGQGVSNQPQHF.

In this sample, this clonotype turned up many times. The chain combines TRBV7-9 with TRBJ2-7; D is unclear. The CDR3 has 12 residues. The V gene's germline CDR1 is SEHNR and CDR2 FQNEAQ (reference sequence). Trimming stripped 5 bases from V and 5 bases from J, with 10 bases between. Here the CDR3 DNA reads TGTGCCAGCAGCCTCCTGAGCGACGAGCAGTACTTC. Protein: CASSLLSDEQYF.

In its sample, this clonotype was seen a few times. The chain joins TRBV20-1 to TRBJ1-2, with 7 bases lining up with TRBD1. V lost 6 bases, J lost 4 bases, and 11 bases stayed unmatched. The CDR3 is made up of 14 amino acids. Germline-derived CDR1 and CDR2 are DFQATT and SNEGSKA (reference sequence). Written as DNA, the CDR3 is TGCAGTGCATGGGGGGACAGCCTGGGCTATGGCTACACCTTC. It encodes CSAWGDSLGYGYTF.